The clone carrying this T cell receptor (beta chain) was observed many times. Its antigen is unidentified. The data are from a study of T cells in Graves' hyperthyroidism and ophthalmopathy. Overall study results and limits: Ophthalmopathy and stable hyperthyroidism were separated by a 13 V-J model. The blood repertoire included most of the expanded thyroid clonotypes above 0.001.

The germline V gene encodes CDR1 DFQATT and CDR2 SNEGSKA (reference sequence). There are 13 residues in the CDR3. V was clipped by 3 bases and J by 8 bases; unmatched bases: 9. Not enrolled were patients with uncontrolled infection, other autoimmune disease, pregnancy or lactation. Orbital computed tomography and thyroid ultrasound, together with serum TRAb and thyroxine and clinical symptoms, were used for diagnoses. Amplified TCR beta CDR3 regions derived from RNA transcripts. In the first-round RT-PCR of the TCR CDR3, the HTBI primer set was used. TCRdb reprocessed the multiplex PCR reads via MiXCR and lists one record per CDR3 protein. The sample holds 480,000 or so distinct CDR3 sequences, approximately 49% seen once.

The V gene is TRBV20-1, the J gene TRBJ1-2; 7 bases are a match to TRBD1. The receptor comes from an adult woman with Graves' disease, either hyperthyroidism or ophthalmopathy (not recorded which). Sequencing input: peripheral blood or thyroid tissue (not recorded which). CDR3 sequence reads: CSASNPGGQGYTF. The DNA of the CDR3 is TGCAGTGCTAGCAATCCAGGGGGACAGGGCTACACCTTC.